This section outlines one TCR beta chain sequence together with its context. These data are taken from a study of long-term antiretroviral therapy in people with HIV. A v3.0 immunoSEQ assay was performed at survey level. The protocol was immunoSEQ multiplex PCR, while the TCRdb copy is restricted to in-frame clones and leaves out a portion. The sample includes tens of thousands of clones, approximately 97% of them seen just once. This receptor was identified in a man aged 25-45 years with HIV. The material sequenced was unsorted PBMCs, taken 6.9 years after starting antiretroviral therapy.

For the CDR3, the DNA is TGTGCCAGCATGGGCAGCGGTTCACCCCTCCACTTT. This gives the protein CASMGSGSPLHF. This chain links TRBV6-1 with TRBJ1-6; no clear D. The CDR3 spans 12 residues. V was pared by 7 bases and J by 9 bases, with 10 bases between. The germline CDR1 and CDR2 sequences are MNHNS and SASEGT.